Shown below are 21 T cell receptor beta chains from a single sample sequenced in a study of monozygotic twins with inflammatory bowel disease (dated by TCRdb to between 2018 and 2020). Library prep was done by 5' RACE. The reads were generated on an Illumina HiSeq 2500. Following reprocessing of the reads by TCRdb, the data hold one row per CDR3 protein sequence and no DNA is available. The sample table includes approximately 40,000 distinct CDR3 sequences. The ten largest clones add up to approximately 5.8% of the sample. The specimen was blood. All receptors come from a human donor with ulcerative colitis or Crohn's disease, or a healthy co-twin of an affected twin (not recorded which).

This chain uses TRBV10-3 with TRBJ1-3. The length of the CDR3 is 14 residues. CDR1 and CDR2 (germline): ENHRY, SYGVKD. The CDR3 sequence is CAISEPFSGNTIYF.

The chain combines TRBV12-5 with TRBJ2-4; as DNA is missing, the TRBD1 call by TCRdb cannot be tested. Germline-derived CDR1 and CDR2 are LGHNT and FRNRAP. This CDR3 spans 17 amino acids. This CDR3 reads CASGFRGWGQAKNMQYF.

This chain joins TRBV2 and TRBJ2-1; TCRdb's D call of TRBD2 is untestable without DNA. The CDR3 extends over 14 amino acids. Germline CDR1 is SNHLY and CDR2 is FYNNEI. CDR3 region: CASLARKANNEQFF.

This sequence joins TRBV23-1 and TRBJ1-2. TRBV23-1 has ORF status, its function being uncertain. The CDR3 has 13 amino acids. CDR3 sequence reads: CASSHCTASGYTF.

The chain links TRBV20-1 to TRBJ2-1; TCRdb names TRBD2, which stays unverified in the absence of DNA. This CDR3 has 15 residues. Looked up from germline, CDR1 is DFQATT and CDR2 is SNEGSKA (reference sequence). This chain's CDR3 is CSARGLDYSYNEQFF.

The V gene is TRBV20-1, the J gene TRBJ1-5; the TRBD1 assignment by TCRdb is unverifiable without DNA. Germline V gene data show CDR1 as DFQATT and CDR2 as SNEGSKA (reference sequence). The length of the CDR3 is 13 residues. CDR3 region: CSARGQGAQPQHF.

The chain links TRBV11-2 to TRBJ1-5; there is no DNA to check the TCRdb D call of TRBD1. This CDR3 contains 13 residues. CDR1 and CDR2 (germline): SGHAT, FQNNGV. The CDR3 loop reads CASSLDPESPQHF.

CDR3 sequence reads: CSASPTGGSSGTEAFF. V is TRBV20-1 and J is TRBJ1-1; TCRdb names TRBD1, which stays unverified in the absence of DNA. Germline CDR1 is DFQATT and CDR2 is SNEGSKA (reference sequence). CDR3 length: 16 residues.

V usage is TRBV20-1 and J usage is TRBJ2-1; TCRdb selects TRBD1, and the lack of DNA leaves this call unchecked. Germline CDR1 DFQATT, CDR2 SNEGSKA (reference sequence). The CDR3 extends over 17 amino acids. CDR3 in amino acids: CSARALGVGPSYNEQFF.

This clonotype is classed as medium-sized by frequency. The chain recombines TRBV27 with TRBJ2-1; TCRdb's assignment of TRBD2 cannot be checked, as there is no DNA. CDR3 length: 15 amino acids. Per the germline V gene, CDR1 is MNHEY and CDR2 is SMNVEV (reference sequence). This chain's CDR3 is CASSLSGGGGNEQFF.

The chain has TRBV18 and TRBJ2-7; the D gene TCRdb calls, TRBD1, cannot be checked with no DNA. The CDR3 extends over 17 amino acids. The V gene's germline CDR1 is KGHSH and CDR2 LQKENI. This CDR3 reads CASSPLRTGTGGNEQYF.

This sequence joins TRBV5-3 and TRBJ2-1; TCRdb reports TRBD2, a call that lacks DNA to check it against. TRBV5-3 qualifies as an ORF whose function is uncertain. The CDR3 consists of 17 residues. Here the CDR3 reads CARSPTKAGGAYNEQFF.

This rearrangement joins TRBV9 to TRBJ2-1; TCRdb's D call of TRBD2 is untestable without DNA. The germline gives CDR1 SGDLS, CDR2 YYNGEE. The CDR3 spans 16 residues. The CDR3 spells CASSDLAGGAYNEQFF.

The CDR3 sequence is CASSITMGQRGAAFF. The J gene is TRBJ1-1, the V gene TRBV28; TCRdb indicates TRBD1, and absent DNA this call remains unverified. The CDR3 covers 15 residues. Germline CDR1 and CDR2: MDHEN and SYDVKM.

This CDR3 reads CASSAQGVNTEAFF. The rearrangement uses TRBV5-5 and TRBJ1-1; as DNA is missing, the TRBD1 call by TCRdb cannot be tested. Germline assignment: CDR1 SGHKS and CDR2 YYEKEE (reference sequence). The CDR3 has 14 residues.

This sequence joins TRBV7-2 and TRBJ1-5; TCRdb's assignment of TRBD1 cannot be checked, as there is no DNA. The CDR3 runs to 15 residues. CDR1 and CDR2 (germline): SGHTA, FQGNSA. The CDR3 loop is CASSFYSGGYQPQHF.

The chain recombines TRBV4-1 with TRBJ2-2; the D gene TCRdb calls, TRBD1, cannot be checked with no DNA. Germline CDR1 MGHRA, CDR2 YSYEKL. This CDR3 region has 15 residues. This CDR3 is CASSQRTGNTGELFF.

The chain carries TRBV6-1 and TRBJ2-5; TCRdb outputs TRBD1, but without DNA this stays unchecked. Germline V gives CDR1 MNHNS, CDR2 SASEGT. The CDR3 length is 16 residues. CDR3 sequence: CASRNRRQGAKETQYF.

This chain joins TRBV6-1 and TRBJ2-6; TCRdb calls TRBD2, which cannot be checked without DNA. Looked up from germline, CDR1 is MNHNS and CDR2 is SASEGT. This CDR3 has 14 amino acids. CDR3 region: CASRPAYTPSVLTF.

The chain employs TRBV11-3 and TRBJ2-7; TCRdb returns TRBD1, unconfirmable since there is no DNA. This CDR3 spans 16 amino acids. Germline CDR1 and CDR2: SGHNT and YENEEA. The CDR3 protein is CASSFGSGHPPYEQYF.

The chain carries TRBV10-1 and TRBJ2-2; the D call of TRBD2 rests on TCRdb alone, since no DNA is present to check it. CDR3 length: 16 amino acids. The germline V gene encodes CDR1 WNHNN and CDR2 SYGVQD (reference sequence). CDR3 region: CASSGGGGWSTGELFF.